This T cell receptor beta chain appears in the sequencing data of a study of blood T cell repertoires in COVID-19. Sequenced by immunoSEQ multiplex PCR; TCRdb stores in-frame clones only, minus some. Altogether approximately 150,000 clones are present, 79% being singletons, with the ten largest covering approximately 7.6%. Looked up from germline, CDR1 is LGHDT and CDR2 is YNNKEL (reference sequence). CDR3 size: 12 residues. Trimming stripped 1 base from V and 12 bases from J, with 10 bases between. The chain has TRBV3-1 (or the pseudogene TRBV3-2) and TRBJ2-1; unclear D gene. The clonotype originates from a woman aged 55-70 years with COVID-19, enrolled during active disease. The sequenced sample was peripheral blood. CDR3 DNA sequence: TGTGCCAGCAGCCAAGTAATCACACGGCAGTTCTTC. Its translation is CASSQVITRQFF.